A single sample is the source of the 31 T cell receptor beta chains below, sequenced in a study of T cell responses to AZD1222 COVID-19 vaccine (dated by TCRdb to 2020 to 2023). The library was produced with the immunoSEQ multiplex PCR assay. The immuneACCESS repertoire file appears here via TCRdb, limited to in-frame rearrangements. These files lack a portion of the clones; in checked studies, under half of the deficit traces to unresolved V genes, and the cause of the others is not known. Counted in this sample were some 69,000 clones; over 70% of them appeared once. The top ten constitute roughly an eighth of the sample. According to the study, the label for this sample's time point signals: about 28 days (+/-7) after the second vaccine dose. The material was peripheral blood, obtained 28 days after the second AZD1222 dose. The source is an adult who received the AZD1222 COVID-19 vaccine.

The chain uses TRBV30 and TRBJ1-2; D is unclear. The germline V and J ends were trimmed by 3 bases and 7 bases, with 9 bases remaining between them. The CDR3 length is 11 residues. The germline V gene encodes CDR1 GTSNPN and CDR2 SVGIG (reference sequence). The CDR3 here is CAWSRVSGYTF. The DNA of the CDR3 is TGTGCCTGGAGCCGGGTTTCTGGCTACACCTTC.

V is TRBV18 and J is TRBJ2-2; D not certain. The CDR3 has 14 residues. Trimming stripped 2 bases from V and 3 bases from J, with 7 bases between. Germline CDR1 reads KGHSH; CDR2 reads LQKENI. The CDR3 reads CASSPNQDTGELFF. CDR3 nucleotide sequence: TGTGCCAGCTCACCAAATCAGGACACCGGGGAGCTGTTTTTT.

The chain joins TRBV30 to TRBJ1-1; 12 nucleotides align to TRBD1. In germline, CDR1 is GTSNPN, CDR2 SVGIG (reference sequence). Trimming at V came to 3 bases and at J to 5 bases, leaving 4 bases not matched to a gene. The CDR3 loop spans 14 amino acids. Here the CDR3 DNA reads TGTGCCTGGAGAGGGGACAGGGGGCTGACTGAAGCTTTCTTT. Amino acid sequence: CAWRGDRGLTEAFF.

This clone was seen a few times. The chain carries TRBV7-9 and TRBJ1-1, with 9 bases matching TRBD1. The CDR3 runs 14 residues. After removal of 5 bases from V and 4 bases from J, the junction contained 5 bases not matched to a gene. Per the germline V gene, CDR1 is SEHNR and CDR2 is FQNEAQ (reference sequence). This CDR3 is CASSPRDRVTEAFF. The CDR3 nucleotides read TGTGCCAGCAGCCCCCGGGACAGGGTCACTGAAGCTTTCTTT.

The rearrangement joins TRBV7-9 to TRBJ1-5, with D hard to call. V gave up 3 bases and J gave up 1 base, with 4 bases separating them. Germline assignment: CDR1 SEHNR and CDR2 FQNEAQ (reference sequence). This CDR3 contains 13 residues. The CDR3 nucleotides read TGTGCCAGCAGCTTTTCCAGCAATCAGCCCCAGCATTTT. This encodes CASSFSSNQPQHF.

The chain couples TRBV6-5 to TRBJ1-6; D remains unclear. Trimming took off 5 bases at V and 10 bases at J, with 12 bases between the two ends. The CDR3 length is 13 residues. Germline values: CDR1 MNHEY, CDR2 SVGAGI. CDR3 sequence reads: CASSPEYRSPLHF. The CDR3 DNA reads TGTGCCAGCAGTCCGGAATACAGATCACCCCTCCACTTT.

The chain has TRBV7-8 and TRBJ1-6; the D gene is possibly TRBD1 (6 bases). Germline assignment: CDR1 SGHVS and CDR2 FQNEAQ. This CDR3 contains 18 residues. The V gene lost 5 bases and the J gene lost 0 bases, with 17 bases spanning the gap. The CDR3 here is CASSQGGPISSYNSPLHF. CDR3 DNA sequence: TGTGCCAGCAGCCAAGGGGGGCCCATTAGCTCCTATAATTCACCCCTCCACTTT.

The V call is TRBV25-1, the J call TRBJ2-3; no clear D. V was cut by 7 bases and J by 2 bases, with 7 bases left in between. Germline V gives CDR1 MGHDK, CDR2 SYGVNS. This CDR3 spans 12 amino acids. The CDR3 sequence is CASKGPTDTQYF. CDR3 DNA: TGTGCCAGCAAGGGCCCCACAGATACGCAGTATTTT. The full variable domain, in which reference TRBV25-1 and TRBJ2-3 provide the parts outside the CDR3, is EADIYQTPRYLVIGTGKKITLECSQTMGHDKMYWYQQDPGMELHLIHYSYGVNSTEKGDLSSESTVSRIRTEHFPLTLESARPSHTSQYLCASKGPTDTQYFGPGTRLTVL.

This sequence joins TRBV7-2 and TRBJ1-2; D gene uncertain. The CDR3 contains 16 residues. Germline values: CDR1 SGHTA, CDR2 FQGNSA. V was cut by 0 bases and J by 0 bases, with 11 bases left in between. CDR3 sequence: CASSLASGVTNYGYTF. The DNA for the CDR3 is TGTGCCAGCAGCTTAGCTTCTGGGGTTACTAACTATGGCTACACCTTC.

This chain uses TRBV5-1 with TRBJ1-2, with a possible D match to TRBD1 (6 bases). V was clipped by 0 bases and J by 7 bases, with 7 bases between them. The CDR3 totals 12 residues. CDR1 SGHRS and CDR2 YFSETQ come from the germline V gene. CDR3 in amino acids: CASSLEGGGYTF. In DNA form, the CDR3 reads TGCGCCAGCAGCTTGGAAGGGGGTGGCTACACCTTC.

The chain has TRBV5-1 and TRBJ1-2; 8 bases align to TRBD1. The CDR3 covers 18 residues. The germline CDR1 and CDR2 sequences are SGHRS and YFSETQ. V shed 0 bases, J shed 4 bases, and the junction held 14 bases outside the gene matches. CDR3 in DNA: TGCGCCAGCAGCTTGGAACCGGACAGACAGGGGCTTATCTATGGCTACACCTTC. It is translated as CASSLEPDRQGLIYGYTF.

This rearrangement joins TRBV6-1 to TRBJ2-7, with a weak D call TRBD2 (6 bases). The germline gives CDR1 MNHNS, CDR2 SASEGT. There are 17 residues in the CDR3. V was cut by 3 bases and J by 2 bases, with 20 bases left in between. CDR3 sequence reads: CASSEFATSLPAYEQYF. The CDR3 DNA reads as TGTGCCAGCAGTGAGTTCGCTACTAGCCTTCCTGCCTACGAGCAGTACTTC.

V and J are TRBV12-3 or TRBV12-4 and TRBJ1-4; D not certain. V gave up 6 bases and J gave up 4 bases, with 9 bases separating them. The length of the CDR3 is 13 residues. DNA for the CDR3: TGTGCCAGCAGCCAACGGGGTAATGAAAAACTGTTTTTT. It encodes CASSQRGNEKLFF.

This CDR3 reads CAIKSSGGRPEAFF. The CDR3 nucleotides read TGTGCCATCAAATCGTCGGGGGGGCGTCCTGAAGCTTTCTTT. J is TRBJ1-1 and V is TRBV10-3, with D tentatively TRBD1 (6 bases). Germline V lookup: CDR1 ENHRY, CDR2 SYGVKD. V gave up 7 bases and J gave up 6 bases, with 18 bases separating them. The CDR3 consists of 14 residues.

This clone is a singleton in its sample. The chain carries TRBV7-2 and TRBJ1-6; D call uncertain. Trimming pared 1 base from V and 9 bases from J, leaving 13 bases between. This CDR3 comprises 15 residues. CDR1 is SGHTA and CDR2 is FQGNSA in the germline V gene. This CDR3 reads CASSLVWANSSPLHF. Here the CDR3 DNA reads TGTGCCAGCAGCTTAGTTTGGGCTAACTCTTCACCCCTCCACTTT.

This chain connects TRBV10-3 to TRBJ2-1; no clear D gene. Germline V CDR1 and CDR2: ENHRY, SYGVKD. Trimming took 5 bases from V and 3 from J, leaving 11 bases between them. This CDR3 region has 14 residues. CDR3 nucleotides: TGTGCCATCAGTACTACATCCCGCTACAATGAGCAGTTCTTC. The encoded protein is CAISTTSRYNEQFF.

The chain joins TRBV29-1 to TRBJ2-1, with D unclear. The germline V gene has CDR1 SQVTM and CDR2 ANQGSEA. Trimming shortened V by 3 bases and J by 1 base, and 10 bases separated the two germline ends. The CDR3 is made up of 14 amino acids. The CDR3: CSVERLASYNEQFF. The DNA for the CDR3 is TGCAGCGTTGAGCGGCTCGCGTCCTACAATGAGCAGTTCTTC.

V is TRBV29-1 and J is TRBJ1-1; 9 positions agree with TRBD1. CDR3 size: 13 residues. The junction had 6 bases not matched to a gene; V was cut back by 6 bases and J by 4 bases. Germline assignment: CDR1 SQVTM and CDR2 ANQGSEA. The CDR3 DNA follows: TGCAGCGTGGGACAGGGAAGTGTCACTGAAGCTTTCTTT. Translating gives CSVGQGSVTEAFF.

The J gene is TRBJ1-1, the V gene TRBV19; unclear D gene. Per the germline V gene, CDR1 is LNHDA and CDR2 is SQIVND (reference sequence). There are 15 residues in the CDR3. V lost 5 bases, J lost 5 bases, and 18 bases lay in between. Here the CDR3 DNA reads TGTGCCAGTAGTGACCGAGGAGGCCGAAGGACTGAAGCTTTCTTT. This gives the protein CASSDRGGRRTEAFF.

CDR3: CASRVPGQLNQPQHF. CDR3 sequence (DNA): TGTGCCAGCAGAGTTCCGGGACAGCTCAATCAGCCCCAGCATTTT. The chain links TRBV6-5 to TRBJ1-5, with TRBD1 matching 7 bases. The CDR3 runs 15 residues. Unmatched junction bases numbered 8, after V lost 6 bases and J lost 3 bases. Per the germline V gene, CDR1 is MNHEY and CDR2 is SVGAGI.

This chain connects TRBV27 to TRBJ2-1; no clear D. Germline V gene lookup returns CDR1 MNHEY and CDR2 SMNVEV (reference sequence). The CDR3 contains 15 residues. The V end lost 2 bases, the J end lost 0 bases, and 8 bases lay between the germline ends. CDR3: CASSLHQSSYNEQFF. The CDR3 DNA is TGTGCCAGCAGTTTACACCAGAGCTCCTACAATGAGCAGTTCTTC.

The chain joins TRBV2 to TRBJ2-3, with a possible D match to TRBD2 (6 bases). Trimming stripped 3 bases from V and 2 bases from J, with 12 bases between. The germline V gene has CDR1 SNHLY and CDR2 FYNNEI. The CDR3 sequence is 15 residues long. The CDR3 bases are TGTGCCAGCAGTGAGGAGCGGGTGATCACAGATACGCAGTATTTT. It specifies CASSEERVITDTQYF. Combining the CDR3 with reference TRBV2 and TRBJ2-3 gives the whole variable domain EPEVTQTPSHQVTQMGQEVILRCVPISNHLYFYWYRQILGQKVEFLVSFYNNEISEKSEIFDDQFSVERPDGSNFTLKIRSTKLEDSAMYFCASSEERVITDTQYFGPGTRLTVL.

This clone was seen just once. The genes are TRBV7-9 and TRBJ1-1, with D unresolved. The germline V and J ends were trimmed by 8 bases and 10 bases, with 17 bases remaining between them. The CDR3 is made up of 12 amino acids. Germline values: CDR1 SEHNR, CDR2 FQNEAQ (reference sequence). The CDR3 nucleotides are TGTGCCAGCGCGCTACCAGCCGCCACAGCTTTCTTT. It specifies CASALPAATAFF.

This clone was observed a handful of times. The genes are TRBV19 and TRBJ1-2; 7 positions match TRBD1. V lost 11 bases to trimming and J lost 4 bases; unmatched junction nucleotides: 10. The CDR3 totals 13 residues. Germline V gene data show CDR1 as LNHDA and CDR2 as SQIVND (reference sequence). Here the CDR3 reads CASSTGIVYGYTF. The CDR3 DNA follows: TGTGCCTCTTCGACAGGGATAGTCTATGGCTACACCTTC.

V and J are TRBV2 and TRBJ1-2, with a weak D call TRBD1 (6 bases). The CDR3 has 13 residues. The V gene's germline CDR1 is SNHLY and CDR2 FYNNEI. V lost 6 bases, J lost 3 bases, and 11 bases lay in between. Here the CDR3 reads CASSQGGHYGYTF. CDR3 bases: TGTGCCAGCAGCCAAGGGGGGCACTATGGCTACACCTTC.

V is TRBV2 and J is TRBJ2-5, with TRBD2 matching 8 bases. Germline V gene data show CDR1 as SNHLY and CDR2 as FYNNEI. This CDR3 is built from 16 residues. V dropped 1 base and J dropped 5; count of bases not matched to a gene: 9. This chain's CDR3 is CASSEEVAGLSETQYF. The CDR3 coding sequence is TGTGCCAGCAGTGAAGAGGTAGCGGGGTTGAGTGAGACCCAGTACTTC.

This clone occurred once. J is TRBJ1-4 and V is TRBV12-3 or TRBV12-4; no definite D call. The V end was cut by 1 base, the J end by 11 bases, with 5 bases between. The CDR3 runs 11 residues. CDR3 sequence reads: CASSLVGKLFF. In DNA, the CDR3 is TGTGCCAGCAGTTTAGTGGGGAAACTGTTTTTT.

The chain uses TRBV6-6 and TRBJ1-3; D gene unclear. This CDR3 spans 14 amino acids. V was cut by 2 bases and J by 2 bases, with 7 bases left in between. Germline values: CDR1 MNHNY, CDR2 SVGAGI (reference sequence). The DNA of the CDR3 is TGTGCCAGCAGTTACGGCACAACTGGAAACACCATATATTTT. Its protein product is CASSYGTTGNTIYF.

The V call is TRBV14, the J call TRBJ2-5; 7 nucleotides agree with TRBD1. J was trimmed by 5 bases and V by 5 bases; bases with no gene match: 8. The V gene's germline CDR1 is SGHDN and CDR2 FVKESK. The CDR3 has 14 residues. The CDR3 DNA reads as TGTGCCAGCAGCTCGGGACAGAGTGTGGAGACCCAGTACTTC. It encodes CASSSGQSVETQYF.

The chain joins TRBV5-6 to TRBJ2-2, with D possibly called TRBD1 or TRBD2 (6 bases each). Per germline, CDR1 SGHDT and CDR2 YYEEEE. Trimming removed 4 bases from V and 6 bases from J, with 22 bases in between. The CDR3 consists of 17 residues. The CDR3 coding sequence is TGTGCCAGCAGCGGGTACAGGGACTGGACGTCGCCCGGGGAGCTGTTTTTT. This codes for CASSGYRDWTSPGELFF.

This chain links TRBV28 with TRBJ1-6; tentatively, D is TRBD1 (5 bases). The V end was cut by 2 bases, the J end by 10 bases, with 18 bases between. Germline V gives CDR1 MDHEN, CDR2 SYDVKM. The CDR3 is made up of 16 amino acids. This CDR3 is CASSLTTGALESPLHF. The CDR3 DNA reads TGTGCCAGCAGTTTAACCACCGGGGCCTTAGAATCACCCCTCCACTTT.